This TCR beta chain was documented in a study of T cells expressing NK-cell markers. Study-wide background: From sorted CD3+CD56+NKG2C+, CD3+CD56+NKG2C- and CD3+CD56-NKG2C+ T cells came the TCR beta repertoires.

Germline CDR1 DFQATT, CDR2 SNEGSKA (reference sequence). The CDR3 has 13 amino acids. From the 5' RACE reads, TCRdb lists one entry per CDR3 protein and no DNA. The sample includes 300,000 to 500,000 distinct CDR3 sequences. Of note for this clonotype: The antigen remains unidentified.

Study-level findings and limits: Leadership of the CD3+CD56-NKG2C+ fraction also belonged to these clonotypes in a handful of donors. Several of the donors carried dominant NKG2C+ clonotypes that took up about 1.0-7.0% of their CD8+ T cells. Unclear, still, was the HCMV specificity of the expanded NKG2C+ T cell clones.

The clonotype comes from a woman in her forties or fifties in good health. This chain joins TRBV20-1 and TRBJ2-3; TCRdb indicates TRBD2, and absent DNA this call remains unverified. The sample was blood T cells: a sorted CD56 or NKG2C T cell subset, CD4+ or CD8+ T cells, or bulk PBMC T cells (not recorded which). CDR3 in amino acids: CSAASGNTDTQYF.